The 23 T cell receptor beta chains given below trace back to one sample, sequenced in a study of blood T cell repertoires in COVID-19. Libraries were prepared by immunoSEQ multiplex PCR; TCRdb keeps only in-frame clonotypes and omits some of them. The sample includes about 110,000 clones, 72% seen only once; the top ten take around 8%. Sequencing was done on a sample of peripheral blood. Receptors originate from a woman aged 60 to 75 with acute or convalescent COVID-19.

The chain is built from TRBV9 and TRBJ1-6; TRBD1 agrees at 9 bases. The germline V gene has CDR1 SGDLS and CDR2 YYNGEE. The CDR3 loop spans 15 amino acids. V lost 6 bases to trimming and J lost 7 bases; unmatched junction nucleotides: 8. The CDR3 region is CASTVTGGSNSPLHF. The CDR3 region has the DNA TGTGCCAGCACCGTGACAGGGGGATCGAATTCACCCCTCCACTTT.

The chain employs TRBV19 and TRBJ1-1; D is perhaps TRBD1 (5 bases). This CDR3 has 14 residues. Germline V gene sequence: CDR1 LNHDA, CDR2 SQIVND (reference sequence). V lost 8 bases and J 6 bases, leaving 19 bases between the germline ends. The DNA for the CDR3 is TGTGCCAGTGCCCAACGGGGGGGGGACGCTGAAGCTTTCTTT. Translated, it gives CASAQRGGDAEAFF.

Only one count was recorded for this clone. The chain has TRBV7-3 and TRBJ2-1, with 8 bases lining up with TRBD2. V shed 0 bases, J shed 4 bases, and the junction held 5 bases outside the gene matches. CDR3 length equals 16 residues. Per germline, CDR1 SGHTA and CDR2 FQGTGA. CDR3 sequence reads: CASSLTSTSGYNEQFF. The CDR3 DNA sequence: TGTGCCAGCAGCTTAACGTCCACTAGCGGATACAATGAGCAGTTCTTC. Drawing the rest from reference TRBV7-3 and TRBJ2-1, the complete variable domain is GAGVSQTPSNKVTEKGKYVELRCDPISGHTALYWYRQSLGQGPEFLIYFQGTGAADDSGLPNDRFFAVRPEGSVSTLKIQRTERGDSAVYLCASSLTSTSGYNEQFFGPGTRLTVL.

The rearrangement links TRBV5-1 to TRBJ1-3; TRBD1 matches 7 bases. The CDR3 contains 14 residues. Germline V gene data show CDR1 as SGHRS and CDR2 as YFSETQ. V shed 4 bases, J shed 10 bases, and the junction held 11 bases outside the gene matches. CDR3 nucleotides: TGCGCCAGCAGCCTGGGAATACAGGGGAATACCATATATTTT. Encoded protein: CASSLGIQGNTIYF.

This chain links TRBV6-2 or TRBV6-3 with TRBJ1-2; possible D gene TRBD1, 6 bases. The CDR3 extends over 16 amino acids. Germline lookup yields CDR1 MNHEY and CDR2 SVGEGT. Between the trimmed V and J ends, which lost 4 bases and 7 bases, there was a span of 22 bases. This chain's CDR3 is CASSSDLSRGWRGYTF. In DNA form, the CDR3 reads TGTGCCAGCAGTTCCGACCTCTCCAGGGGTTGGCGTGGCTACACCTTC.

On this clone: Relative to the germline gene, one junction end is altered; a read error may explain this. This chain joins TRBV18 and TRBJ2-7, with 7 bases aligning to TRBD1. The germline V gene encodes CDR1 KGHSH and CDR2 LQKENI. The CDR3 totals 14 residues. The CDR3 DNA follows: TGTGCCAGCTCACCCACTCTCGGGACAGACCGTTTGGACTTC. This encodes CASSPTLGTDRLDF.

This clone was counted a single time. J is TRBJ2-2 and V is TRBV3-1 (or the pseudogene TRBV3-2), with 9 bases matching TRBD1. With V trimmed by 3 bases and J by 13 bases, 3 bases remained unmatched. The CDR3 has 12 residues. In germline, CDR1 is LGHDT, CDR2 YNNKEL (reference sequence). The CDR3 DNA sequence: TGTGCCAGCAGCCAGAGGGACAGGGCGCTGTTTTTT. It yields the protein CASSQRDRALFF.

The gene calls are TRBV30 and TRBJ1-2; 9 bases agree with TRBD1. J lost 2 bases, V lost 5 bases, and 9 bases had no gene match. CDR1 and CDR2 (germline): GTSNPN, SVGIG (reference sequence). This CDR3 has 15 amino acids. The CDR3 nucleotides read TGTGCCTGGGAGGGACAGGGAATAGGCAACTATGGCTACACCTTC. This sequence encodes CAWEGQGIGNYGYTF.

This rearrangement joins TRBV29-1 to TRBJ2-7; 13 bases align to TRBD2. The CDR3 runs 15 residues. Germline values: CDR1 SQVTM, CDR2 ANQGSEA. The V gene end was trimmed by 7 bases and the J gene end by 5 bases; junction bases not matched to a gene: 11. CDR3 DNA sequence: TGCAGCGCTGTGTCGGGACTAGCGGGGTTGAACGAGCAGTACTTC. Protein product: CSAVSGLAGLNEQYF.

This chain links TRBV6-5 with TRBJ2-1; 9 nucleotides line up with TRBD1. Losses at the gene ends were 1 base for V and 9 bases for J; bases not matched to a gene: 10. The CDR3 length is 16 residues. Germline V lookup: CDR1 MNHEY, CDR2 SVGAGI. CDR3 amino acids: CASSYYGTGRVGEQFF. The CDR3 bases are TGTGCCAGCAGTTACTACGGGACAGGGCGGGTAGGTGAGCAGTTCTTC.

This clone was seen a few times. The chain couples TRBV6-5 to TRBJ1-6, with a weak D call TRBD1 (6 bases). In germline, CDR1 is MNHEY, CDR2 SVGAGI. The CDR3 is 15 residues long. V shed 6 bases and J shed 10 bases, with 19 bases lying between them. The CDR3 reads CASRRERDTMSPLHF. CDR3 DNA: TGTGCCAGCAGAAGGGAAAGGGACACCATGTCACCCCTCCACTTT.

In this sample, this clone turned up once. The chain is built from TRBV3-1 (or the pseudogene TRBV3-2) and TRBJ1-3; D is uncertain. V lost 1 base to trimming and J lost 2 bases, with 9 bases between them. Germline V gene sequence: CDR1 LGHDT, CDR2 YNNKEL (reference sequence). This CDR3 has 15 amino acids. CDR3 sequence (DNA): TGTGCCAGCAGCCAAGTACAGATCACTGGAAACACCATATATTTT. It specifies CASSQVQITGNTIYF.

CDR3 DNA sequence: TGTGCCAGCAGCTTAGGTCCAGCGGGGAGCCCCTACGAGCAGTACTTC. It yields the protein CASSLGPAGSPYEQYF. The rearrangement uses TRBV7-9 and TRBJ2-7; 7 positions agree with TRBD2. V lost 1 base to trimming and J lost 2 bases; unmatched junction nucleotides: 8. Germline values: CDR1 SEHNR, CDR2 FQNEAQ (reference sequence). This CDR3 contains 16 residues. The full variable domain, with the rest looked up from reference TRBV7-9 and TRBJ2-7, is DTGVSQNPRHKITKRGQNVTFRCDPISEHNRLYWYRQTLGQGPEFLTYFQNEAQLEKSRLLSDRFSAERPKGSFSTLEIQRTEQGDSAMYLCASSLGPAGSPYEQYFGPGTRLTVT.

In its sample, this clone was seen a few times. This chain connects TRBV6-5 to TRBJ1-3; the D is unclear. The CDR3 is 14 residues long. V lost 10 bases and J 0 bases, leaving 13 bases between the germline ends. Looked up from germline, CDR1 is MNHEY and CDR2 is SVGAGI. CDR3 bases: TGTGCCACACAGAGCGAGGGCTCTGGAAACACCATATATTTT. Translation gives CATQSEGSGNTIYF.

The V gene is TRBV7-2, the J gene TRBJ1-5; weak D call: TRBD1 (6 bases). From germline, CDR1 is SGHTA and CDR2 FQGNSA. V lost 4 bases to trimming and J lost 3 bases, with 10 bases between them. This CDR3 has 14 amino acids. For the CDR3, the DNA is TGTGCCAGCAGCTCCGGGACAAACAATCAGCCCCAGCATTTT. This translates into CASSSGTNNQPQHF.

This chain uses TRBV5-1 with TRBJ2-6; 9 bases align to TRBD1. V lost 0 bases to trimming and J lost 2 bases; unmatched junction nucleotides: 9. The CDR3 is 19 residues long. Looked up from germline, CDR1 is SGHRS and CDR2 is YFSETQ. DNA of the CDR3: TGCGCCAGCAGCTTGGCCCGTCCCGGGACAGGGACTGGGGCCAACGTCCTGACTTTC. Translating it yields CASSLARPGTGTGANVLTF.

The gene calls are TRBV12-5 and TRBJ2-3; D is perhaps TRBD2 (6 bases). V lost 0 bases to trimming and J lost 4 bases, with 11 bases between them. This CDR3 spans 15 amino acids. Looked up from germline, CDR1 is LGHNT and CDR2 is FRNRAP. DNA for the CDR3: TGTGCTAGTGGTTTGGTGCGGGGAGGCGCAGATACGCAGTATTTT. Translation: CASGLVRGGADTQYF.

This chain connects TRBV6-1 to TRBJ1-2; 7 nucleotides align to TRBD1. The trim removed 2 bases at V and 8 bases at J, leaving 8 bases unmatched. Germline CDR1 is MNHNS and CDR2 is SASEGT. The length of the CDR3 is 14 residues. The CDR3, as DNA: TGTGCCAGCAGTGAAACAGGGGCTCGGGAAGGCTACACCTTC. Its protein product is CASSETGAREGYTF.

J is TRBJ1-1 and V is TRBV5-1; D not certain. The CDR3 length is 15 residues. V lost 2 bases and J 3 bases, leaving 14 bases between the germline ends. Germline CDR1 and CDR2: SGHRS and YFSETQ. For the CDR3, the DNA is TGCGCCAGCAGCTTACAGAGCCCGGGGTACACTGAAGCTTTCTTT. Protein sequence: CASSLQSPGYTEAFF.

The chain carries TRBV5-4 and TRBJ2-5, with D possibly being TRBD2 (5 bases). Per germline, CDR1 SGHNT and CDR2 YYREEE (reference sequence). The CDR3 covers 14 residues. V gave up 4 bases and J gave up 5 bases, with 15 bases separating them. The DNA for the CDR3 is TGTGCCAGCAGCCCCCGGGATCTGGGGGAGACCCAGTACTTC. This codes for CASSPRDLGETQYF.

This rearrangement joins TRBV18 to TRBJ1-2; D might be TRBD1 (6 bases). V was cut by 2 bases and J by 4 bases, with 11 bases left in between. The germline gives CDR1 KGHSH, CDR2 LQKENI. The CDR3 is 14 amino acids. The CDR3 region is CASSPAGDFYGYTF. The CDR3 DNA follows: TGTGCCAGCTCACCAGCAGGGGATTTCTATGGCTACACCTTC.

The CDR3 sequence: CASSLVGTGGKTEAFF. The CDR3 nucleotides are TGTGCCAGCAGCTTGGTGGGAACAGGGGGGAAAACTGAAGCTTTCTTT. This chain joins TRBV5-4 and TRBJ1-1, with 8 bases matching TRBD1. Trimming cost V 0 bases and J 5 bases; bases outside gene matches: 9. The germline V gene has CDR1 SGHNT and CDR2 YYREEE (reference sequence). This CDR3 is built from 16 residues.

This chain links TRBV6-5 with TRBJ1-1; weak D call: TRBD1 (5 bases). This CDR3 contains 15 residues. CDR1 and CDR2 from the germline V gene are MNHEY and SVGAGI. The V end was cut by 2 bases, the J end by 5 bases, with 15 bases between. The CDR3, as DNA: TGTGCCAGCAGTTACGGGGGGAAAAGGTGGACTGAAGCTTTCTTT. This sequence encodes CASSYGGKRWTEAFF.